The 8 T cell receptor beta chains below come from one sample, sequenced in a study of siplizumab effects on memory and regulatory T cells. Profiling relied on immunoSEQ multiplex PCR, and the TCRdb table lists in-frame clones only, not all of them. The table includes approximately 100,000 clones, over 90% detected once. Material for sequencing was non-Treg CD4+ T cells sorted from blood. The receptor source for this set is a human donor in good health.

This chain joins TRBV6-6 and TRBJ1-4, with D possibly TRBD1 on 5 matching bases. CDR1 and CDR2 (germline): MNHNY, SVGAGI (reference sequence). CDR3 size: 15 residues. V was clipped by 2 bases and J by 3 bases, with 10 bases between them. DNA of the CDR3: TGTGCCAGCAGTTACCGGGGGGAGGCTAATGAAAAACTGTTTTTT. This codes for CASSYRGEANEKLFF.

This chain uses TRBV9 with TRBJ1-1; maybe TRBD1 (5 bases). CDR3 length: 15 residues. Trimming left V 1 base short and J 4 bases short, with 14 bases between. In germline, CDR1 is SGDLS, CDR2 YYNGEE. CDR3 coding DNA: TGTGCCAGCAGCGTATCAGGGAGGGTTGGCACTGAAGCTTTCTTT. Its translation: CASSVSGRVGTEAFF.

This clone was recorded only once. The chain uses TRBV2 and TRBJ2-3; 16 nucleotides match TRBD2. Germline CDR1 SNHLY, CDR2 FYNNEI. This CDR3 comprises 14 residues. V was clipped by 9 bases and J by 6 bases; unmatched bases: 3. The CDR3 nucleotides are TGTGCCAGGGGACTAGCGGGAGGGTTGGATACGCAGTATTTT. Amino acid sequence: CARGLAGGLDTQYF.

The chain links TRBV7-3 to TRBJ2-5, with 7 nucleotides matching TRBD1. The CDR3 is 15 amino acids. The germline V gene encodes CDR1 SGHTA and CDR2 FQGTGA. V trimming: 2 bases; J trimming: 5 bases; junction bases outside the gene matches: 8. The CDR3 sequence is CASSLGKGAFETQYF. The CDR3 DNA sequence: TGTGCCAGCAGCTTAGGGAAGGGGGCGTTTGAGACCCAGTACTTC.

Here the CDR3 DNA reads TGTGCCAGCAGCTTGTCGCAGGAGCAGTACTTC. This sequence encodes CASSLSQEQYF. The rearrangement uses TRBV7-2 and TRBJ2-7; D is uncertain. Germline assignment: CDR1 SGHTA and CDR2 FQGNSA. Trimming took 3 bases from V and 7 from J, leaving 7 bases between them. The CDR3 runs 11 residues.

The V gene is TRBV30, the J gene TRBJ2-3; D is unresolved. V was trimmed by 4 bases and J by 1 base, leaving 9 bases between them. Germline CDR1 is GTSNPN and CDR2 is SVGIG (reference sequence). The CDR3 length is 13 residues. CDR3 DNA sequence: TGTGCCTGGAACCTACCCCGCACAGATACGCAGTATTTT. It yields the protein CAWNLPRTDTQYF.

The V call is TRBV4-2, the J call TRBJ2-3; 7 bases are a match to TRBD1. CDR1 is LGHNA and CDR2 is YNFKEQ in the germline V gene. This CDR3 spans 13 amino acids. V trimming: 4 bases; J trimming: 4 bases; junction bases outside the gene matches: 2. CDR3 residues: CASSPQGADTQYF. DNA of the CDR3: TGTGCCAGCAGCCCCCAGGGGGCAGATACGCAGTATTTT.

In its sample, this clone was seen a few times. Here the CDR3 DNA reads TGTGCCAGCAGTGACAGGGGTGGGAATCAGCCCCAGCATTTT. It translates to CASSDRGGNQPQHF. The rearrangement uses TRBV2 and TRBJ1-5; maybe TRBD1 (6 bases). Trimming took off 3 bases at V and 4 bases at J, with 10 bases between the two ends. Looked up from germline, CDR1 is SNHLY and CDR2 is FYNNEI. The CDR3 extends over 14 amino acids. The full variable domain, in which reference TRBV2 and TRBJ1-5 provide the parts outside the CDR3, is EPEVTQTPSHQVTQMGQEVILRCVPISNHLYFYWYRQILGQKVEFLVSFYNNEISEKSEIFDDQFSVERPDGSNFTLKIRSTKLEDSAMYFCASSDRGGNQPQHFGDGTRLSIL.